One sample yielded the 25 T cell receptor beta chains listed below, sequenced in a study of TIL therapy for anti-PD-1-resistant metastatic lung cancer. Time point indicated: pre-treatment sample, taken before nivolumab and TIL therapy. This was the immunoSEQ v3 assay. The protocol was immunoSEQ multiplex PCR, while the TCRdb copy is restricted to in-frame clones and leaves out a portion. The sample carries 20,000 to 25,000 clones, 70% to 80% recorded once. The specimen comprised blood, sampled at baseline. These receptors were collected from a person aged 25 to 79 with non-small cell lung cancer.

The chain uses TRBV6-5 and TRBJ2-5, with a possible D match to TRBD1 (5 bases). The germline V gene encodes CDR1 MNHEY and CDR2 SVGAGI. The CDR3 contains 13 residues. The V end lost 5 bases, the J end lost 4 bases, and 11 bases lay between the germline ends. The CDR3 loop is CASSPGMGETQYF. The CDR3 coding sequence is TGTGCCAGCAGTCCAGGGATGGGAGAGACCCAGTACTTC.

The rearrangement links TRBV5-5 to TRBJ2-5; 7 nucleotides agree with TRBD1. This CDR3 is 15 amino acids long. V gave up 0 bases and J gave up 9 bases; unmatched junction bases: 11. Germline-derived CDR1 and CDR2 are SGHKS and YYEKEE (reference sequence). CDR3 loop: CASSLEGQSRVAQYF. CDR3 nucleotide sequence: TGTGCCAGCAGCTTGGAGGGACAGTCTCGGGTGGCCCAGTACTTC.

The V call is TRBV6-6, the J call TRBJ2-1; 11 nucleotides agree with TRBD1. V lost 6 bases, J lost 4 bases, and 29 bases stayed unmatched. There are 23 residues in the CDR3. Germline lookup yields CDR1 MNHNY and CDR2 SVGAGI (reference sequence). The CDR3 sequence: CASSLDRGPNGRARIVPYNEQFF. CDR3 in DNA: TGTGCCAGCAGCTTGGACAGGGGGCCCAACGGGAGGGCCCGCATAGTTCCTTACAATGAGCAGTTCTTC.

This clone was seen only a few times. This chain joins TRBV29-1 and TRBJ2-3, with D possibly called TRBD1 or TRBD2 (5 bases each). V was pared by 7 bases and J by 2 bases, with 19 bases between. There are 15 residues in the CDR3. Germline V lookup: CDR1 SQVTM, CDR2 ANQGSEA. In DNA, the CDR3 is TGCAGCGGGGGCCGGGACGGACACTACACAGATACGCAGTATTTT. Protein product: CSGGRDGHYTDTQYF.

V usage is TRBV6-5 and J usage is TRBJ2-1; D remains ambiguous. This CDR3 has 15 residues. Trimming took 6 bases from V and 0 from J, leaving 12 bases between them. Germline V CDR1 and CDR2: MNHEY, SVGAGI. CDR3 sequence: CASSRDGSSYNEQFF. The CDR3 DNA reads TGTGCCAGCAGCCGAGACGGTAGCTCCTACAATGAGCAGTTCTTC.

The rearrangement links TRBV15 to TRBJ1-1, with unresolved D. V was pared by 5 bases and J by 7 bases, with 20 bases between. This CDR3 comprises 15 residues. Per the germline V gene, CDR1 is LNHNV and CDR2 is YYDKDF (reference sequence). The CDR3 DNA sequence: TGTGCCACCAGCTTTTCGTCCTTAGGAGGGCATGAAGCTTTCTTT. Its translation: CATSFSSLGGHEAFF.

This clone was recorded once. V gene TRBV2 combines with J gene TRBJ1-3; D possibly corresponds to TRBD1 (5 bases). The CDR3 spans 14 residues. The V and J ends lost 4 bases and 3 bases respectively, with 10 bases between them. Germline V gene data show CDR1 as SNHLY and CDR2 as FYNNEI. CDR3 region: CASSVQGLGNTIYF. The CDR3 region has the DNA TGTGCCAGCAGTGTCCAGGGCCTTGGAAACACCATATATTTT. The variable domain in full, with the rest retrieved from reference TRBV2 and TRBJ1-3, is EPEVTQTPSHQVTQMGQEVILRCVPISNHLYFYWYRQILGQKVEFLVSFYNNEISEKSEIFDDQFSVERPDGSNFTLKIRSTKLEDSAMYFCASSVQGLGNTIYFGEGSWLTVV.

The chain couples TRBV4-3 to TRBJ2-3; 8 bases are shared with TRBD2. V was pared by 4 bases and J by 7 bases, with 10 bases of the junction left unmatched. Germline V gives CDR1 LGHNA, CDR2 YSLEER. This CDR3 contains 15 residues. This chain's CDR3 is CASSPLNGGAHTQYF. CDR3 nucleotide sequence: TGCGCCAGCAGCCCCCTCAACGGGGGGGCGCATACGCAGTATTTT.

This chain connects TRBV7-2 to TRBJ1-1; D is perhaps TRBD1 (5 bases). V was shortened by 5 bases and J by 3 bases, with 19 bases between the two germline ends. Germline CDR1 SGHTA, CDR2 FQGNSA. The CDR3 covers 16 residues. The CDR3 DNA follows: TGTGCCAGCAGCCCGCCGGGACTGAGACGGGACACTGAAGCTTTCTTT. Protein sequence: CASSPPGLRRDTEAFF.

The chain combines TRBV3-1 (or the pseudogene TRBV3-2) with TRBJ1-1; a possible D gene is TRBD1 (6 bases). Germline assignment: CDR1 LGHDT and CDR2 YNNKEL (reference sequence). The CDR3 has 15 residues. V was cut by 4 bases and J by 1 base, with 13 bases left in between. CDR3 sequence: CASSLKTGKNTEAFF. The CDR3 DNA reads TGTGCCAGCAGCCTTAAGACAGGCAAGAACACTGAAGCTTTCTTT.

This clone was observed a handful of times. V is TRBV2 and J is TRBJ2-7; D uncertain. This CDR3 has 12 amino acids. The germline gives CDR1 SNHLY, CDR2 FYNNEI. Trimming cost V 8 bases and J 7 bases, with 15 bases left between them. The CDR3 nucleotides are TGTGCCAGCCAGGATACAGATCCGGAGCAGTACTTC. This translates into CASQDTDPEQYF.

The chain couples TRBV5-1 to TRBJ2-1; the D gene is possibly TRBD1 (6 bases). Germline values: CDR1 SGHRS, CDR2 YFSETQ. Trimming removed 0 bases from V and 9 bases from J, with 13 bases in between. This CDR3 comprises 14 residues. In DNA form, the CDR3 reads TGCGCCAGCAGCTTGGGGGACATAGGGTCTGAGCAGTTCTTC. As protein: CASSLGDIGSEQFF.

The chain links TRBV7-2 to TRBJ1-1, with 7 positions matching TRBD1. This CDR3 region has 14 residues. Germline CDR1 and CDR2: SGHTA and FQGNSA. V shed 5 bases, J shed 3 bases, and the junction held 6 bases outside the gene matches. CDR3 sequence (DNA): TGTGCCAGCAGCCTCGGGACAGTGTACACTGAAGCTTTCTTT. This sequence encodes CASSLGTVYTEAFF.

CDR3 in amino acids: CATSRDLGGRTITDTQYF. The CDR3 region has the DNA TGTGCCACCAGCAGAGATCTAGGCGGGAGAACGATCACAGATACGCAGTATTTT. The rearrangement joins TRBV15 to TRBJ2-3; 7 nucleotides align to TRBD2. CDR1 is LNHNV, CDR2 YYDKDF, per germline (reference sequence). The CDR3 extends over 18 amino acids. V lost 0 bases and J lost 2; bases outside the gene matches: 11.

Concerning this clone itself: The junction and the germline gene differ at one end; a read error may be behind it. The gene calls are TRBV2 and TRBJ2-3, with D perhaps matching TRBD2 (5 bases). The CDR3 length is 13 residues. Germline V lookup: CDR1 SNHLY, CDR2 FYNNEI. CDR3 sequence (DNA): TGTGCCGGCAGCGGACCCAGCACAGATACGCAGTATTTT. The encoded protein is CAGSGPSTDTQYF.

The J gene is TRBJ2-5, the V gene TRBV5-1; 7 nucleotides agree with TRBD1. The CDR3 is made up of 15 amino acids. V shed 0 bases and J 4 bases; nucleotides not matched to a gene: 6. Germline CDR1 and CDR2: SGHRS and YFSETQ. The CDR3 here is CASSLAPGQLETQYF. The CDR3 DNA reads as TGCGCCAGCAGCTTGGCCCCGGGACAGTTAGAGACCCAGTACTTC. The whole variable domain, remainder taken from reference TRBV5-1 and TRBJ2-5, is KAGVTQTPRYLIKTRGQQVTLSCSPISGHRSVSWYQQTPGQGLQFLFEYFSETQRNKGNFPGRFSGRQFSNSRSEMNVSTLELGDSALYLCASSLAPGQLETQYFGPGTRLLVL.

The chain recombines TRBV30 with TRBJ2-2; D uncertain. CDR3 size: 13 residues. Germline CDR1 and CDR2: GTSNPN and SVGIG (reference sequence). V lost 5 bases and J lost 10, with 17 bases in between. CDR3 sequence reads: CAWCLGLPEELFF. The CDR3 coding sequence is TGTGCCTGGTGTCTAGGGCTCCCGGAGGAGCTGTTTTTT.

The CDR3 bases are TGTGCCAGCAGCCCAGGCCGCTATAATTCACCCCTCCACTTT. This translates into CASSPGRYNSPLHF. The rearrangement links TRBV13 to TRBJ1-6, with D unresolved. The germline gives CDR1 PRHDT, CDR2 FYEKMQ (reference sequence). The CDR3 runs 14 residues. Trimming took 5 bases from V and 3 from J, leaving 8 bases between them.

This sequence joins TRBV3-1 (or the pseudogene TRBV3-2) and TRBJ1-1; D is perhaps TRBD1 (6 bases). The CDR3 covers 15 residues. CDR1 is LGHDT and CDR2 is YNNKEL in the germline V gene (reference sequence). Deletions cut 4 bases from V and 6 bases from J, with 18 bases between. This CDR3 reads CASSRSSGAPPEAFF. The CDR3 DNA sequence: TGTGCCAGCAGCCGATCTTCGGGGGCCCCCCCTGAAGCTTTCTTT.

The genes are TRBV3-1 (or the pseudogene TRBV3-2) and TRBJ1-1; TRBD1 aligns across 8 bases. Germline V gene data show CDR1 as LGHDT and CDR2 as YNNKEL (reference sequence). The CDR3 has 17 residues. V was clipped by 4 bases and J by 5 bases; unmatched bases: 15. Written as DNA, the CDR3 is TGTGCCAGCAGCCCAGAACTACAGGGGGTACCGTGGACTGAAGCTTTCTTT. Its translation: CASSPELQGVPWTEAFF.

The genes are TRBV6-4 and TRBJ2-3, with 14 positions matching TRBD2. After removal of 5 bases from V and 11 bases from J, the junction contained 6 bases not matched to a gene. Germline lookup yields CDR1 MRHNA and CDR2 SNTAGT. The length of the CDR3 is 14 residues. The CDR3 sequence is CASSTGTSGSQQYF. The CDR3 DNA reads TGTGCCAGCAGTACCGGGACTAGCGGGAGCCAGCAGTATTTT.

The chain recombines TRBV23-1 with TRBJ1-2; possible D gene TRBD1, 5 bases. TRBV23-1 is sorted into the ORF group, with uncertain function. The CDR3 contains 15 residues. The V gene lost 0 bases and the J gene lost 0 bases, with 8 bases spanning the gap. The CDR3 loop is CASSQSGRANYGYTF. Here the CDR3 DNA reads TGCGCCAGCAGTCAATCTGGCAGGGCTAACTATGGCTACACCTTC.

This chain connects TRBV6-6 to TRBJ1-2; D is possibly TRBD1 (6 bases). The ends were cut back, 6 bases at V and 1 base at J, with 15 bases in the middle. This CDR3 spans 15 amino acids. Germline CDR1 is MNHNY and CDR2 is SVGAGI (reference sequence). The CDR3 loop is CASRGAGQYNYGYTF. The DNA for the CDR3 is TGTGCCAGCAGGGGGGCAGGGCAATATAACTATGGCTACACCTTC.

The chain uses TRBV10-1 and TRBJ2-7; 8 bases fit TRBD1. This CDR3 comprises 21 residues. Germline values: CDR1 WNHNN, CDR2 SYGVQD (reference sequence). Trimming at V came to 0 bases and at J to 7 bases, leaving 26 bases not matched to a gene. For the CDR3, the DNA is TGCGCCAGCAGTGAGTCAATAGGGGGCTGCGTGGGTCGGACAGGGAGAGGAGAGCAGTACGTC. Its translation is CASSESIGGCVGRTGRGEQYV.

CDR3 DNA: TGTGCCAGCAGCCTACAGGGAGGATATGGCTACACCTTC. It specifies CASSLQGGYGYTF. The chain combines TRBV6-5 with TRBJ1-2, with a weak D call TRBD1 (6 bases). Germline lookup yields CDR1 MNHEY and CDR2 SVGAGI. Trimming took off 6 bases at V and 5 bases at J, with 13 bases between the two ends. The CDR3 loop spans 13 amino acids.